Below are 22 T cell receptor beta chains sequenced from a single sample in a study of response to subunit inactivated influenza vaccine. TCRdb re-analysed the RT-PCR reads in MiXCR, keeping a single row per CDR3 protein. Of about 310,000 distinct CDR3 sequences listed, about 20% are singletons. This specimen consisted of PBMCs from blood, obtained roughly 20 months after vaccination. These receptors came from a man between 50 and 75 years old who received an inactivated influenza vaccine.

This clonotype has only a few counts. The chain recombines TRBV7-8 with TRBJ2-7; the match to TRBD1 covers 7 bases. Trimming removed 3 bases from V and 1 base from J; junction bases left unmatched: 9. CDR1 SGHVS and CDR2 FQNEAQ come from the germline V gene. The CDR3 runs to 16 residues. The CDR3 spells CASSFDRESTSYEQYF. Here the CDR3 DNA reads TGTGCCAGCAGCTTCGACAGGGAATCGACATCCTACGAGCAGTACTTC.

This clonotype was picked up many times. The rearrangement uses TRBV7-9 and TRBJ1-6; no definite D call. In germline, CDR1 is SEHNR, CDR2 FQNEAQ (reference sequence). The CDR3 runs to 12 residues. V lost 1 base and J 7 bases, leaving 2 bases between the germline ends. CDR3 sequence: CASSLENSPLHF. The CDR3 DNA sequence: TGTGCCAGCAGCTTAGAGAATTCACCCCTCCACTTT.

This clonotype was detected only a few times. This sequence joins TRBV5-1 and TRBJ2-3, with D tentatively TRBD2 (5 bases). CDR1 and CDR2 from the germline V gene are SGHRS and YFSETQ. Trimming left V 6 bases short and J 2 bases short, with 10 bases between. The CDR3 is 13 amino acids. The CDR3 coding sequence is TGCGCCAGCAAACTAGACAACACAGATACGCAGTATTTT. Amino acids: CASKLDNTDTQYF.

The CDR3 loop reads CASRYSGESSYEQYF. The CDR3 DNA reads TGTGCCAGCAGATATAGCGGGGAGAGCTCCTACGAGCAGTACTTC. The chain joins TRBV6-5 to TRBJ2-7; 8 nucleotides align to TRBD2. CDR1 MNHEY and CDR2 SVGAGI come from the germline V gene. This CDR3 spans 15 amino acids. V shed 6 bases, J shed 0 bases, and the junction held 7 bases outside the gene matches.

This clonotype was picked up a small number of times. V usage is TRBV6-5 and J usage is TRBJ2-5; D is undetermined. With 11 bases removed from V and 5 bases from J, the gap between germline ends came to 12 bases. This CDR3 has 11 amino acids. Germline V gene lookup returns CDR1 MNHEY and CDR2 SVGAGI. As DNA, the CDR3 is TGTGCCGGCTTGCAGTCTGAGACCCAGTACTTC. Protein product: CAGLQSETQYF.

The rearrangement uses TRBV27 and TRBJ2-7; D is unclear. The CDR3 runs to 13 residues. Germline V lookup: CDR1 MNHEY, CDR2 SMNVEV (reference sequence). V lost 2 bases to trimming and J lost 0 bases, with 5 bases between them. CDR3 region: CASSLKVSYEQYF. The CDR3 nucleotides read TGTGCCAGCAGTTTAAAGGTCTCCTACGAGCAGTACTTC.

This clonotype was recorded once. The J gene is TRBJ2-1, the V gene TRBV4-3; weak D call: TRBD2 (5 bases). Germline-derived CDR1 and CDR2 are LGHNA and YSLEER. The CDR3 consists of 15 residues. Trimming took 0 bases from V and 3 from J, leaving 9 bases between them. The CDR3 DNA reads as TGCGCCAGCAGCCAAGAAGCGGATGTCTACAATGAGCAGTTCTTC. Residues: CASSQEADVYNEQFF.

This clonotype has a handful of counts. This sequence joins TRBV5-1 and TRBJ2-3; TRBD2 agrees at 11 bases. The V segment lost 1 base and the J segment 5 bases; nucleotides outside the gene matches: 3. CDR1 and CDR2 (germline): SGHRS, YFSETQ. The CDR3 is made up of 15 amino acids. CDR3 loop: CASSLRLAGGDTQYF. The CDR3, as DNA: TGCGCCAGCAGCTTGCGTCTAGCGGGGGGAGATACGCAGTATTTT.

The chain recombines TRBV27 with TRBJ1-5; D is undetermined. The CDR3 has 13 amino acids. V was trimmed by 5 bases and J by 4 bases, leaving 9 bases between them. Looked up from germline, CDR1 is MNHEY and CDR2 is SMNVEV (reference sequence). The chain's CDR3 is CASSIFVNQPQHF. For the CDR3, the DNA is TGTGCCAGCAGTATATTCGTGAATCAGCCCCAGCATTTT.

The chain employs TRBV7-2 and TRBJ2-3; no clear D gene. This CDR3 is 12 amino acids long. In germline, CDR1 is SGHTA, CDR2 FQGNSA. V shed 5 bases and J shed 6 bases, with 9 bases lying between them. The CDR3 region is CASSLSMDTQYF. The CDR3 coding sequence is TGTGCCAGCAGCCTAAGCATGGATACGCAGTATTTT.

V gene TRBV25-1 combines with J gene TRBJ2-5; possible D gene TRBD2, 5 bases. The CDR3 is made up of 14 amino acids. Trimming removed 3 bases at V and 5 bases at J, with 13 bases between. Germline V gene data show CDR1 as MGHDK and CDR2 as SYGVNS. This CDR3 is CASSDRTAGETQYF. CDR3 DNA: TGTGCCAGCAGTGACCGGACTGCCGGGGAGACCCAGTACTTC.

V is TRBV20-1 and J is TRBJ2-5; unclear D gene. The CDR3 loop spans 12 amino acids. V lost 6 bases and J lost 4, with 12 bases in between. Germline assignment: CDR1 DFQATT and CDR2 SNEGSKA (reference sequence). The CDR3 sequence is CSARGRLETQYF. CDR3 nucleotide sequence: TGCAGTGCCCGAGGACGCTTAGAGACCCAGTACTTC.

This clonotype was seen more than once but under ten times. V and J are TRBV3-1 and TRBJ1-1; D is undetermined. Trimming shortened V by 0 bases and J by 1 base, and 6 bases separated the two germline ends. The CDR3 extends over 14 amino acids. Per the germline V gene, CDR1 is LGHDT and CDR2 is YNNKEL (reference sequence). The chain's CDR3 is CASSQDPRNTEAFF. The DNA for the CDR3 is TGTGCCAGCAGCCAAGACCCCAGGAACACTGAAGCTTTCTTT.

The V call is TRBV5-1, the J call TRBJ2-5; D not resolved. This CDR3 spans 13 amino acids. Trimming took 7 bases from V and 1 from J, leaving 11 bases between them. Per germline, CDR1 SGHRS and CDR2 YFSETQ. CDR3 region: CASCLLSQETQYF. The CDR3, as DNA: TGCGCCAGCTGCCTTCTGAGCCAAGAGACCCAGTACTTC.

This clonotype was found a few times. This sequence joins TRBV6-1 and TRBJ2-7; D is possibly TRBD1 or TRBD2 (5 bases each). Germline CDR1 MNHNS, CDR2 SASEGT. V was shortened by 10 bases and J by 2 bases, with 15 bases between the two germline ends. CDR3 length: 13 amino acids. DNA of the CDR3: TGTGCCACCGGGACGATCGGAACCTACGAGCAGTACTTC. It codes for CATGTIGTYEQYF.

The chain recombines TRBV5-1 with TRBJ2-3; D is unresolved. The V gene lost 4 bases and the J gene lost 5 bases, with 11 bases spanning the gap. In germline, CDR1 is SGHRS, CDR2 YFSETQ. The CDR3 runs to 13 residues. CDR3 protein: CASSGSNQDTQYF. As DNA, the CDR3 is TGCGCCAGCAGCGGGTCCAACCAAGATACGCAGTATTTT.

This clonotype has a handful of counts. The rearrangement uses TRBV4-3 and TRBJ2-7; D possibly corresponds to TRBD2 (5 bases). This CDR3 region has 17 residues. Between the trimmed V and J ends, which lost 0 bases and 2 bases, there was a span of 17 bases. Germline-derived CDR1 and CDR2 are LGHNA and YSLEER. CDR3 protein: CASSQELGGSAAYEQYF. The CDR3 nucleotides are TGCGCCAGCAGCCAAGAGTTAGGAGGTTCGGCGGCCTACGAGCAGTACTTC.

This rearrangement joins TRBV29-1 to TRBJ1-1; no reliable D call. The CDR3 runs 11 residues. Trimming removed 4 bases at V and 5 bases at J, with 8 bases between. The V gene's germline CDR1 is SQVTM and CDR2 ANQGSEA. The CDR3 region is CSVGVRTEAFF. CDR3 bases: TGCAGCGTTGGAGTCAGGACTGAAGCTTTCTTT.

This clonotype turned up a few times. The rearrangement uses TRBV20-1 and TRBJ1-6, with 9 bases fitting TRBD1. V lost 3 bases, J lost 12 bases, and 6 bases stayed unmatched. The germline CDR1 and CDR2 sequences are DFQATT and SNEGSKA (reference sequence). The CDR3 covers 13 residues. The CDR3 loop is CSASMGQGRPLHF. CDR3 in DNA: TGCAGTGCTAGTATGGGACAGGGAAGACCCCTCCACTTT.

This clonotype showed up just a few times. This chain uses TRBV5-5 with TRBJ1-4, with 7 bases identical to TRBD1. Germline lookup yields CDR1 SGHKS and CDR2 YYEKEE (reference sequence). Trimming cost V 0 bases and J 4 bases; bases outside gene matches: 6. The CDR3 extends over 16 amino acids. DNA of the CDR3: TGTGCCAGCAGCTTGGGACAGGGTTTTATTAATGAAAAACTGTTTTTT. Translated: CASSLGQGFINEKLFF.

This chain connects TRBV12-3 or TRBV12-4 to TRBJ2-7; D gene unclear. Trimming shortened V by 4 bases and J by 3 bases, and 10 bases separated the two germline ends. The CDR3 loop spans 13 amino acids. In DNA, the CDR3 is TGTGCCAGCAGTTCCGGACCATACTACGAGCAGTACTTC. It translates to CASSSGPYYEQYF.

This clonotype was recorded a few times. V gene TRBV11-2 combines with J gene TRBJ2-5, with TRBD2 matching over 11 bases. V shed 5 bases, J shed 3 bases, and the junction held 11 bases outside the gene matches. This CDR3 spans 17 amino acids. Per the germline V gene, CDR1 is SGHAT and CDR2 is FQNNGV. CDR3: CASSDPWVAGGKETQYF. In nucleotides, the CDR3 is TGTGCCAGCAGCGACCCCTGGGTAGCGGGGGGGAAAGAGACCCAGTACTTC.